Each of the 5 T cell receptor beta chains below was sequenced from the same sample in a study of cytomegalovirus exposure and HLA in healthy donors. PCR was performed using 60 Vbeta and 13 Jbeta primers. Generated by immunoSEQ multiplex PCR, the TCRdb table keeps only in-frame clones and is missing some. This sample carries roughly 170,000 clones, around 80% of them seen once, and the ten largest clones take 4.8%. Specimen: PBMCs. Source of these receptors: a man aged 18 to 30 in good health and CMV-seronegative.

This chain uses TRBV10-3 with TRBJ2-7; 10 nucleotides agree with TRBD1. This CDR3 is built from 15 residues. Germline loops: CDR1 ENHRY, CDR2 SYGVKD. Germline trimming cut 3 bases from V and 3 bases from J; bases unmatched to any gene: 5. The CDR3 loop is CAISDRTGGFYEQYF. As DNA, the CDR3 is TGTGCCATCAGTGATAGGACAGGGGGGTTCTACGAGCAGTACTTC.

This clone came up a few times. This rearrangement joins TRBV6-6 to TRBJ1-2, with no clear D. Germline CDR1 reads MNHNY; CDR2 reads SVGAGI (reference sequence). The CDR3 contains 15 residues. The V and J ends lost 5 bases and 6 bases respectively, with 19 bases between them. For the CDR3, the DNA is TGTGCCAGCAGTGACTACAGAGCTTCTCTAAATGGCTACACCTTC. The encoded protein is CASSDYRASLNGYTF.

The rearrangement uses TRBV19 and TRBJ2-2; a possible D gene is TRBD2 (6 bases). The CDR3 loop spans 13 amino acids. Germline CDR1 reads LNHDA; CDR2 reads SQIVND (reference sequence). V shed 6 bases and J shed 6 bases, with 11 bases lying between them. This CDR3 reads CASRTTSPGELFF. The DNA of the CDR3 is TGTGCCAGTAGGACGACTAGTCCCGGGGAGCTGTTTTTT.

The chain couples TRBV6-9 to TRBJ1-5; TRBD1 might be the D (5 bases). Germline V gene data show CDR1 as MNHGY and CDR2 as SVAAGI. V dropped 5 bases and J dropped 1 base, with 24 bases sitting between them. This CDR3 region has 19 residues. In DNA form, the CDR3 reads TGTGCCAGCAGTAATGGAAGGATGGGGGGGGGATGGAGCAATCAGCCCCAGCATTTT. Its protein product is CASSNGRMGGGWSNQPQHF.

The rearrangement links TRBV6-1 to TRBJ1-3; D gene uncertain. The CDR3 totals 16 residues. V dropped 3 bases and J dropped 0 bases, with 12 bases sitting between them. CDR1 and CDR2 (germline): MNHNS, SASEGT. CDR3 in DNA: TGTGCCAGCAGTGACGGACGGGAGTACTCTGGAAACACCATATATTTT. Translating it yields CASSDGREYSGNTIYF.